This TCR beta chain is drawn from a study of blood T cell repertoires in COVID-19. About the research overall: COVID-19 samples from acute and convalescent phases originated in the United States, Italy and Spain. The analysed material was cDNA or gDNA that came from T cells, B-cell-depleted T cells, or PBMCs.

Recruits, aged about 18 to 100 years, lived in 25 or so US areas. Original data processing: Reference gene primers were amplified, and this amplification served to estimate nucleated cell counts. The data were produced by immunoSEQ multiplex PCR, yet TCRdb's version contains in-frame clones alone and is incomplete. That table furnishes V, J and clone size, whereas the DNA furnished D and trimming. Among about 240,000 clones listed, roughly 89% were seen once. Germline assignment: CDR1 MNHEY and CDR2 SMNVEV (reference sequence). The length of the CDR3 is 14 residues. Germline trimming cut 3 bases from V and 7 bases from J; bases unmatched to any gene: 6.

Sample: PBMCs or T cells enriched from blood (not recorded which). J is TRBJ2-1 and V is TRBV27, with 7 nucleotides matching TRBD2. The receptor's source is a woman aged 25-40 years who had recovered from COVID-19. CDR3 in DNA: TGTGCCAGCAGTTTGGGAGGGGAAGGGAATGAGCAGTTCTTC. Protein: CASSLGGEGNEQFF.